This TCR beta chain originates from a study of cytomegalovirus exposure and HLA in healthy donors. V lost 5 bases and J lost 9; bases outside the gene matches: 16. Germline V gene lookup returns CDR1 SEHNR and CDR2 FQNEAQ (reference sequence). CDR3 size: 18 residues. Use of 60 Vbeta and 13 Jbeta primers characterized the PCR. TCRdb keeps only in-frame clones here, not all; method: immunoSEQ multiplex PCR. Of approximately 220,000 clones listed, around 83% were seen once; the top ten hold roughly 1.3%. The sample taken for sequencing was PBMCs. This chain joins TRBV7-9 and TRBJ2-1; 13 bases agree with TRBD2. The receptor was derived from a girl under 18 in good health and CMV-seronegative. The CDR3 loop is CASSPTGGLAGARGEQFF. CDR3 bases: TGTGCCAGCAGCCCAACCGGTGGACTAGCGGGAGCGAGGGGTGAGCAGTTCTTC. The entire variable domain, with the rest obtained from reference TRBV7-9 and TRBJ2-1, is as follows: DTGVSQNPRHKITKRGQNVTFRCDPISEHNRLYWYRQTLGQGPEFLTYFQNEAQLEKSRLLSDRFSAERPKGSFSTLEIQRTEQGDSAMYLCASSPTGGLAGARGEQFFGPGTRLTVL.